Following are 5 T cell receptor beta chains from one sample sequenced in a study of cytomegalovirus exposure and HLA in healthy donors. Amplification used 60 Vbeta primers and 13 Jbeta primers. The table came from immunoSEQ multiplex PCR; TCRdb's copy has only in-frame clones and leaves some out. Of 190,000 or so clones listed, over 80% are singletons. Material: PBMCs. These receptors all come from a man aged 50 or older in good health and CMV-seronegative.

The J gene is TRBJ2-7, the V gene TRBV28; no definite D call. The CDR3 totals 11 residues. CDR1 and CDR2 from the germline V gene are MDHEN and SYDVKM. V gave up 9 bases and J gave up 2 bases, with 8 bases separating them. The CDR3 sequence: CASHGTYEQYF. CDR3 coding DNA: TGTGCCAGTCACGGTACCTACGAGCAGTACTTC.

The V and J genes are TRBV20-1 and TRBJ2-5; 7 bases agree with TRBD1. CDR1 and CDR2 from the germline V gene are DFQATT and SNEGSKA (reference sequence). The J segment lost 5 bases and the V segment lost 4 bases, leaving 1 base of the junction unmatched. The CDR3 runs 11 residues. CDR3 amino acids: CSATTGETQYF. The CDR3 DNA reads TGCAGTGCTACGACAGGGGAGACCCAGTACTTC.

The genes are TRBV14 and TRBJ2-6; D is possibly TRBD1 (6 bases). Germline V gene data show CDR1 as SGHDN and CDR2 as FVKESK. CDR3 length: 18 amino acids. Trimming left V 1 base short and J 0 bases short, with 13 bases between. The CDR3 coding sequence is TGTGCCAGCAGCCAAGCCGGGGACACAGCCTCTGGGGCCAACGTCCTGACTTTC. Translation gives CASSQAGDTASGANVLTF.

CDR3 loop: CASSPGTGASNEQYF. The CDR3 DNA reads as TGTGCCAGTAGTCCCGGGACAGGGGCATCAAACGAGCAGTACTTC. The rearrangement links TRBV19 to TRBJ2-7, with 10 bases identical to TRBD1. The V gene end was trimmed by 5 bases and the J gene end by 5 bases; junction bases not matched to a gene: 9. CDR1 LNHDA and CDR2 SQIVND come from the germline V gene (reference sequence). The CDR3 length is 15 residues.

The chain uses TRBV19 and TRBJ1-4; 10 bases fit TRBD1. There are 13 residues in the CDR3. V was clipped by 6 bases and J by 6 bases; unmatched bases: 1. Germline V gene lookup returns CDR1 LNHDA and CDR2 SQIVND (reference sequence). CDR3 in DNA: TGTGCCAGTAGGGGACAGGGGTATGAAAAACTGTTTTTT. It translates to CASRGQGYEKLFF.